Below, 29 T cell receptor beta chains from the same sample are listed, as sequenced in a study of cytomegalovirus exposure and HLA in healthy donors. The PCR had 60 Vbeta and 13 Jbeta primers. Assay used: immunoSEQ multiplex PCR; TCRdb lists only in-frame clones, some missing. The data hold 150,000 to 200,000 clones, with 75% to 85% observed a single time. Sequencing was done on a sample of PBMCs. These receptors all come from a young man in good health and CMV-seronegative.

The rearrangement joins TRBV29-1 to TRBJ2-2, with TRBD1 matching over 7 bases. V was pared by 7 bases and J by 0 bases, with 2 bases of the junction left unmatched. The CDR3 is 13 amino acids. Germline CDR1 reads SQVTM; CDR2 reads ANQGSEA. DNA for the CDR3: TGCAGCGGGGGGACAGCGAACACCGGGGAGCTGTTTTTT. Amino acid sequence: CSGGTANTGELFF.

The chain carries TRBV2 and TRBJ1-1, with unresolved D. Trimming stripped 1 base from V and 8 bases from J, with 11 bases between. From germline, CDR1 is SNHLY and CDR2 FYNNEI. This CDR3 spans 13 amino acids. CDR3 coding DNA: TGTGCCAGCAGTGAAGTACGGTCGTTGGAAGCTTTCTTT. Translating gives CASSEVRSLEAFF.

CDR3 region: CASHPSGWGENTGELFF. The CDR3 DNA reads TGTGCCAGCCACCCGTCAGGGTGGGGGGAAAACACCGGGGAGCTGTTTTTT. This chain links TRBV18 with TRBJ2-2; perhaps TRBD2 as D (6 bases). The germline V gene encodes CDR1 KGHSH and CDR2 LQKENI. V was pared by 8 bases and J by 2 bases, with 21 bases between. The CDR3 loop spans 17 amino acids.

V is TRBV7-3 and J is TRBJ2-2; 8 bases map to TRBD1. Germline-derived CDR1 and CDR2 are SGHTA and FQGTGA. Germline trimming cut 5 bases from V and 6 bases from J; bases unmatched to any gene: 8. The CDR3 has 15 amino acids. The CDR3 nucleotides are TGTGCCAGCAGCGGGCAGGGGGCGAGGGCCGGGGAGCTGTTTTTT. This translates into CASSGQGARAGELFF. Drawing the rest from reference TRBV7-3 and TRBJ2-2, the complete variable domain is GAGVSQTPSNKVTEKGKYVELRCDPISGHTALYWYRQSLGQGPEFLIYFQGTGAADDSGLPNDRFFAVRPEGSVSTLKIQRTERGDSAVYLCASSGQGARAGELFFGEGSRLTVL.

This rearrangement joins TRBV27 to TRBJ2-3, with 12 bases matching TRBD2. CDR3 length equals 16 residues. CDR1 and CDR2 (germline): MNHEY, SMNVEV (reference sequence). Trimming took 10 bases from V and 2 from J; bases not matched to a gene: 10. CDR3 in DNA: TGTGCCACCGGTGGACTAGCGGGGTACTTCACAGATACGCAGTATTTT. It translates to CATGGLAGYFTDTQYF.

The chain uses TRBV19 and TRBJ1-1; TRBD1 is a possible D gene (6 bases). The CDR3 is made up of 16 amino acids. V shed 6 bases and J shed 4 bases, with 21 bases lying between them. CDR1 LNHDA and CDR2 SQIVND come from the germline V gene (reference sequence). The CDR3 is CASSNREGGRGTEAFF. The CDR3 region has the DNA TGTGCCAGTAGCAACAGGGAGGGGGGTAGGGGCACTGAAGCTTTCTTT.

The V gene is TRBV5-1, the J gene TRBJ1-1; the match to TRBD1 covers 8 bases. V lost 0 bases and J lost 0; bases outside the gene matches: 10. Germline V CDR1 and CDR2: SGHRS, YFSETQ. The CDR3 contains 18 residues. The CDR3 reads CASSLDWQGAFMNTEAFF. The CDR3 bases are TGCGCCAGCAGCTTGGACTGGCAGGGGGCCTTTATGAACACTGAAGCTTTCTTT.

The genes are TRBV19 and TRBJ2-3; 10 bases map to TRBD1. There are 16 residues in the CDR3. Germline V gives CDR1 LNHDA, CDR2 SQIVND (reference sequence). V lost 0 bases and J lost 3; bases outside the gene matches: 3. Written as DNA, the CDR3 is TGTGCCAGTAGTATAGAAGGGACAGGGGATACAGATACGCAGTATTTT. Protein: CASSIEGTGDTDTQYF.

The genes are TRBV11-2 and TRBJ2-1, with a tentative D call TRBD2 (6 bases). Germline V gene data show CDR1 as SGHAT and CDR2 as FQNNGV. CDR3 length equals 16 residues. The ends were cut back, 5 bases at V and 4 bases at J, with 18 bases in the middle. The CDR3 protein is CASSLRAGRSYNEQFF. The DNA of the CDR3 is TGTGCCAGCAGCCTAAGGGCGGGACGGTCATACAATGAGCAGTTCTTC.

The rearrangement uses TRBV5-4 and TRBJ1-5; the D is unclear. CDR3 size: 13 residues. Trimming pared 0 bases from V and 6 bases from J, leaving 7 bases between. From germline, CDR1 is SGHNT and CDR2 YYREEE (reference sequence). The chain's CDR3 is CASSLAPSQPQHF. The CDR3 region has the DNA TGTGCCAGCAGCTTGGCTCCTAGTCAGCCCCAGCATTTT.

This clone was detected once. The chain carries TRBV6-6 and TRBJ1-2, with 8 bases lining up with TRBD1. CDR1 MNHNY and CDR2 SVGAGI come from the germline V gene (reference sequence). With 2 bases clipped from V and 8 bases from J, the junction kept 10 bases outside the gene matches. This CDR3 is built from 15 residues. In nucleotides, the CDR3 is TGTGCCAGCAGTTACCAGGACAGGGAAGTGCGGGGCTACACCTTC. It translates to CASSYQDREVRGYTF.

The genes are TRBV19 and TRBJ2-5; 13 positions match TRBD2. The junction had 13 bases not matched to a gene; V was cut back by 2 bases and J by 13 bases. Germline lookup yields CDR1 LNHDA and CDR2 SQIVND (reference sequence). CDR3 length equals 16 residues. As DNA, the CDR3 is TGTGCCAGTAGTATAACTAGCGGGGGGGCGATAACGGGCCGGTACTTC. It translates to CASSITSGGAITGRYF. Filled out from reference TRBV19 and TRBJ2-5, the complete variable domain reads DGGITQSPKYLFRKEGQNVTLSCEQNLNHDAMYWYRQDPGQGLRLIYYSQIVNDFQKGDIAEGYSVSREKKESFPLTVTSAQKNPTAFYLCASSITSGGAITGRYFGPGTRLLVL.

The J gene is TRBJ2-2, the V gene TRBV5-1; perhaps TRBD2 as D (7 bases). The CDR3 is 17 residues long. Germline V gene data show CDR1 as SGHRS and CDR2 as YFSETQ. The V gene lost 4 bases and the J gene lost 5 bases, with 21 bases spanning the gap. The CDR3 DNA is TGCGCCAGCAGCAGGGGGGCTAGCGGAGATAAAACCGGGGAGCTGTTTTTT. This encodes CASSRGASGDKTGELFF.

The CDR3 protein is CASADRGGSPLHF. The DNA for the CDR3 is TGTGCCAGCGCAGACAGGGGAGGTTCACCCCTCCACTTT. The gene calls are TRBV25-1 and TRBJ1-6; 8 bases agree with TRBD1. V dropped 8 bases and J dropped 9; count of bases not matched to a gene: 6. CDR3 size: 13 residues. CDR1 MGHDK and CDR2 SYGVNS come from the germline V gene.

This chain joins TRBV13 and TRBJ1-2, with D maybe TRBD1 (5 bases). This CDR3 comprises 14 residues. V lost 5 bases and J lost 8, with 18 bases in between. Germline loops: CDR1 PRHDT, CDR2 FYEKMQ (reference sequence). The CDR3 is CASSHRAQGDGYTF. The CDR3 DNA is TGTGCCAGCAGCCACCGCGCTCAGGGCGACGGCTACACCTTC.

The chain employs TRBV7-2 and TRBJ2-1; TRBD2 matches 10 bases. The germline CDR1 and CDR2 sequences are SGHTA and FQGNSA. The CDR3 contains 13 residues. Unmatched junction bases numbered 4, after V lost 6 bases and J lost 8 bases. The chain's CDR3 is CASRLAGVHEQFF. DNA of the CDR3: TGTGCCAGCAGGCTAGCGGGAGTGCATGAGCAGTTCTTC.

J is TRBJ2-7 and V is TRBV28, with D unclear. This CDR3 comprises 13 residues. The germline gives CDR1 MDHEN, CDR2 SYDVKM. Trimming shortened V by 3 bases and J by 0 bases, and 6 bases separated the two germline ends. The CDR3 protein is CASSFPSSYEQYF. Written as DNA, the CDR3 is TGTGCCAGCAGTTTCCCTTCCTCCTACGAGCAGTACTTC.

This clone showed up just a few times. The genes are TRBV5-1 and TRBJ2-5; weak D call: TRBD1 (7 bases). Judging by the DNA end, TRBJ2-7 fits better; the J call may be wrong. There are 14 residues in the CDR3. The V gene's germline CDR1 is SGHRS and CDR2 YFSETQ. Written as DNA, the CDR3 is TGCGCCAGCAGCTCCAGGAGGGGGCCCTACGAGCAGTACTTC. Its translation: CASSSRRGPYEQYF.

The chain joins TRBV7-8 to TRBJ1-1; the match to TRBD1 covers 12 bases. CDR1 SGHVS and CDR2 FQNEAQ come from the germline V gene. The CDR3 totals 14 residues. The J segment lost 6 bases and the V segment lost 5 bases, leaving 4 bases of the junction unmatched. The CDR3 spells CASSRDRGHAEAFF. Written as DNA, the CDR3 is TGTGCCAGCAGCAGGGACAGGGGGCATGCTGAAGCTTTCTTT. Full variable domain (missing parts from reference TRBV7-8 and TRBJ1-1): GAGVSQSPRYKVAKRGQDVALRCDPISGHVSLFWYQQALGQGPEFLTYFQNEAQLDKSGLPSDRFFAERPEGSVSTLKIQRTQQEDSAVYLCASSRDRGHAEAFFGQGTRLTVV.

The chain links TRBV21-1 to TRBJ2-1; the table's D call of TRBD1 was not tested on the DNA. TRBV21-1 has pseudogene status. The CDR3 loop spans 17 amino acids. In DNA form, the CDR3 reads TGTGCCAGCAGCAAAGAAGCTCCAGGGGGTTCCTACAATGAGCAGTTCTTC. Translating it yields CASSKEAPGGSYNEQFF.

The V gene is TRBV5-1, the J gene TRBJ2-3; D ambiguous. There are 14 residues in the CDR3. The V gene lost 3 bases and the J gene lost 2 bases, with 10 bases spanning the gap. Germline V gives CDR1 SGHRS, CDR2 YFSETQ. CDR3 residues: CASSSYRVTDTQYF. The CDR3, as DNA: TGCGCCAGCAGCTCTTACAGAGTCACAGATACGCAGTATTTT.

The chain has TRBV5-1 and TRBJ1-2; D not certain. V was shortened by 0 bases and J by 1 base, with 13 bases between the two germline ends. Germline V lookup: CDR1 SGHRS, CDR2 YFSETQ. The length of the CDR3 is 16 residues. The CDR3 protein is CASSLGSRPVNYGYTF. As DNA, the CDR3 is TGCGCCAGCAGCTTGGGATCCCGCCCAGTTAACTATGGCTACACCTTC.

About this clone: The sample contains more than one DNA sequence encoding this CDR3. This chain connects TRBV6-5 to TRBJ2-1, with D uncertain. V was cut by 5 bases and J by 3 bases, with 2 bases left in between. Germline V CDR1 and CDR2: MNHEY, SVGAGI. The CDR3 is 11 amino acids. CDR3 sequence: CASSRYNEQFF. The CDR3 nucleotides are TGTGCCAGCAGTCGCTACAATGAGCAGTTCTTC.

This chain uses TRBV10-3 with TRBJ2-1, with TRBD2 matching 7 bases. The CDR3 loop spans 15 amino acids. V trimming: 3 bases; J trimming: 3 bases; junction bases outside the gene matches: 5. Germline V lookup: CDR1 ENHRY, CDR2 SYGVKD. This CDR3 reads CAISESRGSYNEQFF. CDR3 bases: TGTGCCATCAGTGAATCGCGGGGGAGCTACAATGAGCAGTTCTTC.

J is TRBJ2-5 and V is TRBV5-4; the D gene is possibly TRBD1 (5 bases). Germline V gene lookup returns CDR1 SGHNT and CDR2 YYREEE (reference sequence). V was trimmed by 2 bases and J by 4 bases, leaving 9 bases between them. There are 13 residues in the CDR3. CDR3 nucleotide sequence: TGTGCCAGCAGCTTTCAGGGAACAGAGACCCAGTACTTC. Translation: CASSFQGTETQYF.

This chain uses TRBV5-4 with TRBJ1-2; D gene unclear. The V end was cut by 4 bases, the J end by 4 bases, with 11 bases between. Germline-derived CDR1 and CDR2 are SGHNT and YYREEE (reference sequence). The CDR3 has 13 amino acids. Here the CDR3 DNA reads TGTGCCAGCAGCCCGTGGACTGTCTATGGCTACACCTTC. The encoded protein is CASSPWTVYGYTF.

Of note for this clone: Other DNA sequences in this sample translate to the same CDR3. J is TRBJ1-5 and V is TRBV6-1; 12 nucleotides match TRBD1. Germline-derived CDR1 and CDR2 are MNHNS and SASEGT. The CDR3 is 15 residues long. J was trimmed by 5 bases and V by 8 bases; bases with no gene match: 7. The CDR3 bases are TGTGCCAGCCTCTCCGGGACAGGGGGCGATCAGCCCCAGCATTTT. Translation gives CASLSGTGGDQPQHF.

The rearrangement links TRBV30 to TRBJ1-2, with D perhaps TRBD1 (5 bases). The ends were cut back, 5 bases at V and 4 bases at J, with 26 bases in the middle. The CDR3 sequence is 17 residues long. Germline CDR1 GTSNPN, CDR2 SVGIG (reference sequence). CDR3 loop: CAWSPSPPLQVVYGYTF. The CDR3 nucleotides read TGTGCCTGGTCTCCGTCCCCGCCTCTACAGGTGGTCTATGGCTACACCTTC.

In its sample, this clone was seen once. CDR3 nucleotide sequence: TGTGCCAGCAGACCAGGGGGCCCCTCCTACGAGCAGTACTTC. This translates into CASRPGGPSYEQYF. The chain carries TRBV7-9 and TRBJ2-7; 8 bases are a match to TRBD1. After removal of 6 bases from V and 0 bases from J, the junction contained 4 bases not matched to a gene. CDR1 and CDR2 from the germline V gene are SEHNR and FQNEAQ (reference sequence). The length of the CDR3 is 14 residues.